One and the same sample provided the 20 T cell receptor beta chains below, sequenced in a study of T cells after somatic rescue of genetic block. Sequencing was performed with immunoSEQ multiplex PCR; in TCRdb, only in-frame clones are kept and a portion is missing. The sample has around 52,000 clones; roughly 96% are singletons. What was sequenced was peripheral blood mononuclear cells (PBMCs). The receptors derive from a child less than two years old.

J is TRBJ2-7 and V is TRBV7-2, with 10 bases aligning to TRBD2. The CDR3 extends over 15 amino acids. CDR1 SGHTA and CDR2 FQGNSA come from the germline V gene. V lost 1 base, J lost 2 bases, and 2 bases stayed unmatched. In nucleotides, the CDR3 is TGTGCCAGCAGCTTAGAACTAGCGGGGACCTACGAGCAGTACTTC. Residues: CASSLELAGTYEQYF.

The V and J genes are TRBV28 and TRBJ1-2; 7 nucleotides match TRBD1. Unmatched junction bases numbered 9, after V lost 7 bases and J lost 7 bases. The CDR3 consists of 13 residues. Germline CDR1 MDHEN, CDR2 SYDVKM. The CDR3 coding sequence is TGTGCCAGCACCTTCGGCCCAGGGGGTGGCTACACCTTC. Its translation is CASTFGPGGGYTF.

The chain uses TRBV6-6 and TRBJ2-7; tentatively, D is TRBD2 (6 bases). V lost 0 bases and J lost 3, with 9 bases in between. CDR1 is MNHNY, CDR2 SVGAGI, per germline (reference sequence). The CDR3 has 14 residues. CDR3 protein: CASSYSIGGYEQYF. The CDR3 DNA is TGTGCCAGCAGTTACTCGATCGGGGGCTACGAGCAGTACTTC.

The chain couples TRBV27 to TRBJ2-3, with 8 positions matching TRBD2. This CDR3 has 15 residues. Germline CDR1 is MNHEY and CDR2 is SMNVEV (reference sequence). The ends lost 2 bases at V and 3 bases at J; junction bases unmatched: 4. CDR3 amino acids: CASSLAGGITDTQYF. The CDR3 DNA sequence: TGTGCCAGCAGTTTAGCGGGAGGAATTACAGATACGCAGTATTTT.

The V and J genes are TRBV6-5 and TRBJ2-2; D uncertain. The germline V gene has CDR1 MNHEY and CDR2 SVGAGI. This CDR3 region has 12 residues. Trimming cost V 6 bases and J 2 bases, with 4 bases left between them. The CDR3 protein is CASRYNTGELFF. CDR3 in DNA: TGTGCCAGCAGATACAACACCGGGGAGCTGTTTTTT.

The J gene is TRBJ2-7, the V gene TRBV9; 8 bases are a match to TRBD1. CDR3 length: 15 residues. Germline CDR1 is SGDLS and CDR2 is YYNGEE. After removal of 5 bases from V and 1 base from J, the junction contained 8 bases not matched to a gene. CDR3 nucleotide sequence: TGTGCCAGCAGTCCGACAGGGGTTCCTTCCTACGAGCAGTACTTC. It codes for CASSPTGVPSYEQYF.

J is TRBJ2-5 and V is TRBV21-1; the table calls TRBD1, which could not be checked here. TRBV21-1 constitutes a pseudogene. The CDR3 is made up of 14 amino acids. CDR3 amino acids: CASSKGDREETQYF. Here the CDR3 DNA reads TGTGCCAGCAGCAAGGGGGACAGGGAAGAGACCCAGTACTTC.

V usage is TRBV4-3 and J usage is TRBJ1-6, with D possibly matching TRBD1 (5 bases). CDR3 length: 13 amino acids. V was trimmed by 3 bases and J by 7 bases, leaving 7 bases between them. Per the germline V gene, CDR1 is LGHNA and CDR2 is YSLEER. The CDR3 nucleotides read TGCGCCAGCAGCCACGCAGGGAATTCACCCCTCCACTTT. This sequence encodes CASSHAGNSPLHF.

The chain combines TRBV5-1 with TRBJ1-4, with D hard to call. The CDR3 runs 14 residues. V was trimmed by 4 bases and J by 2 bases, leaving 9 bases between them. Germline assignment: CDR1 SGHRS and CDR2 YFSETQ. The CDR3 DNA sequence: TGCGCCAGCAGCCCCTCCGGGACTAATGAAAAACTGTTTTTT. This codes for CASSPSGTNEKLFF.

This clone came up once. The DNA of the CDR3 is TGTGCCAGCAGTTTATGGGCGGGAGGGGACACCGGGGAGCTGTTTTTT. Translating gives CASSLWAGGDTGELFF. The chain has TRBV28 and TRBJ2-2; 9 nucleotides line up with TRBD2. This CDR3 is 16 amino acids long. The V gene end was trimmed by 0 bases and the J gene end by 3 bases; junction bases not matched to a gene: 2. Germline lookup yields CDR1 MDHEN and CDR2 SYDVKM.

This clone was detected only once. V and J are TRBV30 and TRBJ1-2, with D unclear. Germline V gene lookup returns CDR1 GTSNPN and CDR2 SVGIG (reference sequence). V was shortened by 2 bases and J by 3 bases, with 10 bases between the two germline ends. The CDR3 is 13 residues long. The CDR3 region is CAWSPNSHYGYTF. The CDR3 DNA reads TGTGCCTGGAGTCCCAACTCCCACTATGGCTACACCTTC.

The chain joins TRBV19 to TRBJ1-1; D is unresolved. CDR1 is LNHDA and CDR2 is SQIVND in the germline V gene (reference sequence). Trimming removed 6 bases from V and 4 bases from J, with 12 bases in between. This CDR3 contains 13 residues. The CDR3 region has the DNA TGTGCCAGTAGCCGACTGTACTCCACTGAAGCTTTCTTT. As protein: CASSRLYSTEAFF.

The gene calls are TRBV9 and TRBJ2-1; 9 bases map to TRBD2. Germline-derived CDR1 and CDR2 are SGDLS and YYNGEE. The CDR3 covers 16 residues. Trimming removed 4 bases from V and 7 bases from J; junction bases left unmatched: 12. CDR3 DNA sequence: TGTGCCAGCAGCCCGAGGGCAGGGACTAGCAGAAATGAGCAGTTCTTC. Amino acid sequence: CASSPRAGTSRNEQFF.

The chain combines TRBV28 with TRBJ1-3; D is unclear. The CDR3 loop spans 14 amino acids. Germline values: CDR1 MDHEN, CDR2 SYDVKM. V lost 5 bases to trimming and J lost 3 bases, with 11 bases between them. The DNA for the CDR3 is TGTGCCAGCAGTCAACGAACATATGGAAACACCATATATTTT. Translated: CASSQRTYGNTIYF.

The chain joins TRBV19 to TRBJ2-2, with TRBD1 as a possible D gene (5 bases). From germline, CDR1 is LNHDA and CDR2 SQIVND (reference sequence). Trimming removed 9 bases at V and 0 bases at J, with 14 bases between. This CDR3 comprises 15 residues. The CDR3 DNA reads TGTGCCAGCGGCGATCAGGGAACGAACACCGGGGAGCTGTTTTTT. Protein product: CASGDQGTNTGELFF.

The V call is TRBV4-2, the J call TRBJ2-7; 7 bases line up with TRBD2. There are 16 residues in the CDR3. V dropped 0 bases and J dropped 2; count of bases not matched to a gene: 7. Looked up from germline, CDR1 is LGHNA and CDR2 is YNFKEQ. The CDR3 DNA reads as TGTGCCAGCAGCCAAGATGAGGGTAGCGGGCCCTACGAGCAGTACTTC. Its protein is CASSQDEGSGPYEQYF.

V and J are TRBV28 and TRBJ2-5; 12 bases are a match to TRBD2. The V gene end was trimmed by 3 bases and the J gene end by 2 bases; junction bases not matched to a gene: 1. The CDR3 loop spans 15 amino acids. The germline V gene has CDR1 MDHEN and CDR2 SYDVKM. CDR3 nucleotide sequence: TGTGCCAGCAGTTTGCTAGCGGGAGGGCAAGAGACCCAGTACTTC. It specifies CASSLLAGGQETQYF.

This clone was observed once. The rearrangement joins TRBV4-1 to TRBJ1-4, with 12 bases fitting TRBD1. This CDR3 contains 16 residues. Germline lookup yields CDR1 MGHRA and CDR2 YSYEKL. Unmatched junction bases numbered 6, after V lost 0 bases and J lost 10 bases. CDR3 sequence: CASSQDRGTGGRKLFF. The CDR3, as DNA: TGCGCCAGCAGCCAAGATAGGGGGACAGGGGGCAGAAAACTGTTTTTT.

The V call is TRBV5-4, the J call TRBJ1-2, with D tentatively TRBD1 (5 bases). From germline, CDR1 is SGHNT and CDR2 YYREEE (reference sequence). The CDR3 consists of 12 residues. CDR3: CALTTRVYGYTF. The CDR3 region has the DNA TGTGCTCTGACGACCAGGGTCTATGGCTACACCTTC.

V usage is TRBV6-5 and J usage is TRBJ1-6, with 8 bases aligning to TRBD1. V shed 1 base, J shed 7 bases, and the junction held 6 bases outside the gene matches. This CDR3 is 16 amino acids long. Germline V gene data show CDR1 as MNHEY and CDR2 as SVGAGI. The CDR3 here is CASSYLGQGGNSPLHF. CDR3 DNA: TGTGCCAGCAGTTACTTAGGACAGGGCGGAAATTCACCCCTCCACTTT.